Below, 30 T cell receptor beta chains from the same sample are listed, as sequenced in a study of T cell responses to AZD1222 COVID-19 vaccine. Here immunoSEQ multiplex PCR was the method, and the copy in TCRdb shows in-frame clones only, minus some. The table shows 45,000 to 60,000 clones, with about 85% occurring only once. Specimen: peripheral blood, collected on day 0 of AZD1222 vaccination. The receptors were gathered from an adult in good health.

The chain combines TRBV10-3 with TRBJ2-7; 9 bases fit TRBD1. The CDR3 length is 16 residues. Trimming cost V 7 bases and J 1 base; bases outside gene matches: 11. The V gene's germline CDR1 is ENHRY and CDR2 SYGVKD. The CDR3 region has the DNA TGTGCCATCAAAGACGCGGACAGGGGTTTTTCCTACGAGCAGTACTTC. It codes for CAIKDADRGFSYEQYF.

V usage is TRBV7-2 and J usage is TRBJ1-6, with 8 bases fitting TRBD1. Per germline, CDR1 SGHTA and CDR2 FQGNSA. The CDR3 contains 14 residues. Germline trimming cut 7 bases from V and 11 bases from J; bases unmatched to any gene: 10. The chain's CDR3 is CASTQGAWGAPLHF. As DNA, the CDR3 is TGTGCCAGCACCCAGGGGGCGTGGGGGGCACCCCTCCACTTT.

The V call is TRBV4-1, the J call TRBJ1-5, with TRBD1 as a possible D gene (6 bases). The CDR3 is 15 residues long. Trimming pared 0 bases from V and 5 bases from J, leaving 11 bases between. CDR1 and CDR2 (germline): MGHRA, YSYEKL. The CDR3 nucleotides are TGCGCCAGCAGCCAAGATACAGGGTATTATCAGCCCCAGCATTTT. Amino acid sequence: CASSQDTGYYQPQHF.

The CDR3 DNA follows: TGTGCCAGCAGCGGCGGGTGGGACAGGCCAAATGAGCAGTTCTTC. Translation gives CASSGGWDRPNEQFF. V and J are TRBV9 and TRBJ2-1; 8 nucleotides match TRBD1. The V and J ends lost 3 bases and 7 bases, in that order; junction bases with no gene match: 9. CDR1 and CDR2 from the germline V gene are SGDLS and YYNGEE. The CDR3 is made up of 15 amino acids. The entire variable domain, with the rest obtained from reference TRBV9 and TRBJ2-1, is as follows: DSGVTQTPKHLITATGQRVTLRCSPRSGDLSVYWYQQSLDQGLQFLIQYYNGEERAKGNILERFSAQQFPDLHSELNLSSLELGDSALYFCASSGGWDRPNEQFFGPGTRLTVL.

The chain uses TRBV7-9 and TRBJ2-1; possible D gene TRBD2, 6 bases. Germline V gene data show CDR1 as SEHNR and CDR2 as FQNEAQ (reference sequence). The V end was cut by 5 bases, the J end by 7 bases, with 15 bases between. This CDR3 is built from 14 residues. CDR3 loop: CASSRDGGGNEQFF. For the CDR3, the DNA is TGTGCCAGCAGCAGGGACGGCGGAGGGAATGAGCAGTTCTTC.

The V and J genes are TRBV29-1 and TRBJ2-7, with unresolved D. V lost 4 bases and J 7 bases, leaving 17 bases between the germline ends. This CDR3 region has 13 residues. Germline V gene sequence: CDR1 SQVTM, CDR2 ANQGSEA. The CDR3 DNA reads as TGCAGCGTTGGGGTCCTGGCAGGTAGGGAGCAGTACTTC. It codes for CSVGVLAGREQYF.

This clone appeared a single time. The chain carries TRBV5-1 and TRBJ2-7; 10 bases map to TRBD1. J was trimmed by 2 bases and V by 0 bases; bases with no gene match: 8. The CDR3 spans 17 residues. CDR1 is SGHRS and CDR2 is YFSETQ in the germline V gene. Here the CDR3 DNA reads TGCGCCAGCAGCTTGGGCACCCGGGGACAGGGGACCTACGAGCAGTACTTC. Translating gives CASSLGTRGQGTYEQYF.

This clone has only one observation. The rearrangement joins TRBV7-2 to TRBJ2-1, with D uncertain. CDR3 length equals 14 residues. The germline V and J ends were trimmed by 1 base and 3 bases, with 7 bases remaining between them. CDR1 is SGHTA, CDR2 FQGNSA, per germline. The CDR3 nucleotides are TGTGCCAGCAGCTTAGACAGTTTCTACAATGAGCAGTTCTTC. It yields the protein CASSLDSFYNEQFF. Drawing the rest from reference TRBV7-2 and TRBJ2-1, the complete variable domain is GAGVSQSPSNKVTEKGKDVELRCDPISGHTALYWYRQSLGQGLEFLIYFQGNSAPDKSGLPSDRFSAERTGGSVSTLTIQRTQQEDSAVYLCASSLDSFYNEQFFGPGTRLTVL.

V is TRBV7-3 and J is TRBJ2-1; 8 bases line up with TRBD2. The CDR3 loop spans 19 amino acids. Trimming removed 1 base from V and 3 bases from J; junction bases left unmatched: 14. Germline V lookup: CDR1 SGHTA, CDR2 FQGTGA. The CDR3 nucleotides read TGTGCCAGCAGCTTAAACCCGTTTAGCGGGGAGGGACTCTACAATGAGCAGTTCTTC. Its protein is CASSLNPFSGEGLYNEQFF.

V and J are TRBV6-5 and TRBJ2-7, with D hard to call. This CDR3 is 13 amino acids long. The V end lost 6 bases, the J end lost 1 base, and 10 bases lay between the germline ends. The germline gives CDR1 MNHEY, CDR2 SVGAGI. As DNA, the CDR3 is TGTGCCAGCAGGCCGGGTGGGTCCTACGAGCAGTACTTC. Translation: CASRPGGSYEQYF.

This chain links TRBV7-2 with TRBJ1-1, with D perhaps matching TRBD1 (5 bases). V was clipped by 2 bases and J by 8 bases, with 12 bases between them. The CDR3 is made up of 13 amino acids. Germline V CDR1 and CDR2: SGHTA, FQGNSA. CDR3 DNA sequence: TGTGCCAGCAGCTTAATTCAGGGCAGGGAAGCTTTCTTT. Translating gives CASSLIQGREAFF.

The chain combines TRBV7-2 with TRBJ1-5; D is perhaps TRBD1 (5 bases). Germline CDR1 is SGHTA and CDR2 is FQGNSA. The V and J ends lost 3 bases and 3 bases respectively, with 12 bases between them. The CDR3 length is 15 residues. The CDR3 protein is CASSFTGRNNQPQHF. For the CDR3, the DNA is TGTGCCAGCAGCTTCACAGGCCGAAACAATCAGCCCCAGCATTTT.

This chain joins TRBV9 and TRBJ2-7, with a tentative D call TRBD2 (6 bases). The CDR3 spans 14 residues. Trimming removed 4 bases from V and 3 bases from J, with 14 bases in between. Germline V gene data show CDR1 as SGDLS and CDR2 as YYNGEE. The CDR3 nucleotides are TGTGCCAGCAGCCCCCGGGCGGGGTACTACGAGCAGTACTTC. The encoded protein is CASSPRAGYYEQYF.

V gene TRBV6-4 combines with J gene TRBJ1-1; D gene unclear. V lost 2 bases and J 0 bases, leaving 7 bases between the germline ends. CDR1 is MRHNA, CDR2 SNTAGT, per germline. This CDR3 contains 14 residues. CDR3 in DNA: TGTGCCAGCAGTGACGGTGGGGTGAACACTGAAGCTTTCTTT. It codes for CASSDGGVNTEAFF.

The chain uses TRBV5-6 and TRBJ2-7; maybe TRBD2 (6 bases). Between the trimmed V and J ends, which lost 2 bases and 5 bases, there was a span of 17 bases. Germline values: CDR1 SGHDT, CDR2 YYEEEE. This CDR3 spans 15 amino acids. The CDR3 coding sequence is TGTGCCAGCAGCTTCGACAGCGGGTTGCGGGACGAGCAGTACTTC. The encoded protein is CASSFDSGLRDEQYF.

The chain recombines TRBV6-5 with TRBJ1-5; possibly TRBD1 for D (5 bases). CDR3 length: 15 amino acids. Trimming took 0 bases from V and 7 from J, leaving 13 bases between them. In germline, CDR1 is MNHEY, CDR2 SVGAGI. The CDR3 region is CASSYSLQEGQPQHF. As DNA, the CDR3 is TGTGCCAGCAGTTACTCGTTACAGGAAGGCCAGCCCCAGCATTTT.

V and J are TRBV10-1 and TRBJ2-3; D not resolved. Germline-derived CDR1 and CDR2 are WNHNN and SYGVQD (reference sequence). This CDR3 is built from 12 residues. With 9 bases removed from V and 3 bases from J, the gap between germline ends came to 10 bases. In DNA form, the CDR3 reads TGCGCCAGTATGGACCAAACAGATACGCAGTATTTT. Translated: CASMDQTDTQYF.

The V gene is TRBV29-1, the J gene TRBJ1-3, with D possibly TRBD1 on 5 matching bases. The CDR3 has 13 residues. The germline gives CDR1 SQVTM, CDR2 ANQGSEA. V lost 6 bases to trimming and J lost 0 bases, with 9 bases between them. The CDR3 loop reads CSVQAVSGNTIYF. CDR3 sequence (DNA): TGCAGCGTACAGGCTGTCTCTGGAAACACCATATATTTT.

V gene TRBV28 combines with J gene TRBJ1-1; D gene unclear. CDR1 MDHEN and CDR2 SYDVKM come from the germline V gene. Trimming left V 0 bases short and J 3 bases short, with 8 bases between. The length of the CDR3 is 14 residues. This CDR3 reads CASSLWGLDTEAFF. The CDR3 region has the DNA TGTGCCAGCAGTTTATGGGGGTTGGACACTGAAGCTTTCTTT.

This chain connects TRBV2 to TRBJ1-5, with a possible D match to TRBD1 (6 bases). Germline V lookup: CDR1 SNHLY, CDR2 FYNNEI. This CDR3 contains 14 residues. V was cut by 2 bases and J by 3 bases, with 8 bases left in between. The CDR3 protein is CASSETGYNQPQHF. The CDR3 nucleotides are TGTGCCAGCAGTGAAACAGGGTACAATCAGCCCCAGCATTTT.

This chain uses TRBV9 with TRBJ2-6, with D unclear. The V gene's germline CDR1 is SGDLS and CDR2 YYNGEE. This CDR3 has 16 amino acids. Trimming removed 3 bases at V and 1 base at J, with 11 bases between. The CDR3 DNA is TGTGCCAGCAGCGCCCATACCGGGTCTGGGGCCAACGTCCTGACTTTC. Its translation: CASSAHTGSGANVLTF.

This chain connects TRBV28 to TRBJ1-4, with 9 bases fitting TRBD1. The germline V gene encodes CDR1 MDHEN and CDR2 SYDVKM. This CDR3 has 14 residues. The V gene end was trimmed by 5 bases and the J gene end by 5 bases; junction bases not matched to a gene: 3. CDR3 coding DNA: TGTGCCAGCAGTCCCGGGACAGGGAATGAAAAACTGTTTTTT. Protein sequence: CASSPGTGNEKLFF.

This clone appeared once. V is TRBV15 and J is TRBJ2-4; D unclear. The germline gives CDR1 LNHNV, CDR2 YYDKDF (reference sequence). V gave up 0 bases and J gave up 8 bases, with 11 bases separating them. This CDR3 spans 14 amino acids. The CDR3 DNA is TGTGCCACCAGCAGAGAGGCGGCGGCTCACATTCAGTACTTC. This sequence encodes CATSREAAAHIQYF. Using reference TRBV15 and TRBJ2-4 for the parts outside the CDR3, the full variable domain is DAMVIQNPRYQVTQFGKPVTLSCSQTLNHNVMYWYQQKSSQAPKLLFHYYDKDFNNEADTPDNFQSRRPNTSFCFLDIRSPGLGDTAMYLCATSREAAAHIQYFGAGTRLSVL.

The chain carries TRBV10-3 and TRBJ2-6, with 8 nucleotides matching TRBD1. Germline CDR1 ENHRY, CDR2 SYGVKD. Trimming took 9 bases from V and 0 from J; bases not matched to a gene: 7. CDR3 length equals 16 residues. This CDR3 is CAMSRDRTSGANVLTF. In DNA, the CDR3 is TGTGCCATGTCCCGGGACAGGACCTCTGGGGCCAACGTCCTGACTTTC.

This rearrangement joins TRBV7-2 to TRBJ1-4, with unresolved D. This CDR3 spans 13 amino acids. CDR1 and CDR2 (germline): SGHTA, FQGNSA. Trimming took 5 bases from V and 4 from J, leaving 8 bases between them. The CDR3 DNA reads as TGTGCCAGCAGCCCCCACAGTAATGAAAAACTGTTTTTT. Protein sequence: CASSPHSNEKLFF.

The CDR3 loop reads CASSLSGPSYNEQFF. CDR3 DNA sequence: TGTGCCAGCAGTCTTAGCGGCCCCTCCTACAATGAGCAGTTCTTC. The V and J genes are TRBV7-3 and TRBJ2-1; TRBD2 might be the D (6 bases). The length of the CDR3 is 15 residues. Germline V gives CDR1 SGHTA, CDR2 FQGTGA. The V gene lost 6 bases and the J gene lost 0 bases, with 12 bases spanning the gap.

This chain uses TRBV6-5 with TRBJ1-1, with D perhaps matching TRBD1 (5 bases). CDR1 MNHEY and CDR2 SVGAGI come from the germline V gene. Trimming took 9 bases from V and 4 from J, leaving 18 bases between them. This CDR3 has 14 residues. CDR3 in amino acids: CASRTPLGLTEAFF. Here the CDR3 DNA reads TGTGCCAGTCGGACACCTCTGGGTCTCACTGAAGCTTTCTTT.

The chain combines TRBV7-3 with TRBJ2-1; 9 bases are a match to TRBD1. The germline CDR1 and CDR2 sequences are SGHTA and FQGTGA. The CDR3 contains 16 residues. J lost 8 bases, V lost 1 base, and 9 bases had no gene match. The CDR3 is CASSLKGTGIFDEQFF. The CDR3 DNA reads TGTGCCAGCAGCTTAAAAGGGACAGGGATCTTCGATGAGCAGTTCTTC.

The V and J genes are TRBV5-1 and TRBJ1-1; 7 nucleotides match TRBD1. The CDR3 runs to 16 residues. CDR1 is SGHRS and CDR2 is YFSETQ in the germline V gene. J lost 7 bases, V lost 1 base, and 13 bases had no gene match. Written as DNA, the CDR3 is TGCGCCAGCAGCTTGATGTTGCGACAGGGTGACGGTGAAGCTTTCTTT. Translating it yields CASSLMLRQGDGEAFF. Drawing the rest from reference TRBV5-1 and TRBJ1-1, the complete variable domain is KAGVTQTPRYLIKTRGQQVTLSCSPISGHRSVSWYQQTPGQGLQFLFEYFSETQRNKGNFPGRFSGRQFSNSRSEMNVSTLELGDSALYLCASSLMLRQGDGEAFFGQGTRLTVV.

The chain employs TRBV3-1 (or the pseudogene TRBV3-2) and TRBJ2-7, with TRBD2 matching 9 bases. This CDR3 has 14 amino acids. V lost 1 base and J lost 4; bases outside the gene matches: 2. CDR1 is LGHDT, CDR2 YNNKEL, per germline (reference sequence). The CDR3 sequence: CASSQGTSEYEQYF. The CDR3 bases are TGTGCCAGCAGCCAAGGGACTAGCGAGTACGAGCAGTACTTC.